The table lists the clone carrying this TCR beta chain with a few counts. Its specificity is unknown. An end of the junction does not agree with germline; a read error may underlie this. The CDR3 is made up of 16 amino acids. CDR1 DFQATT and CDR2 SNEGSKA come from the germline V gene (reference sequence). The data were taken from a study of blood T cells in healthy people across ages. Through a sample-barcoded 5' primer and a J-beta primer mix, a second PCR was run for about 7 to 12 cycles. TCRdb re-called the 5' RACE reads with MiXCR, one entry per CDR3 protein. The repertoire consists of around 1,000,000 distinct CDR3 sequences, with around 25% occurring once and the leading ten covering 0.75%. Every donor gave roughly 9.6 milliliters of peripheral blood. General observations from the study: Among T cells, TCR beta diversity per million cells dropped roughly linearly as age rose. Across samples, TCR beta diversity tracked strongly with naive T cell percentage.

This sample also belongs to another study, concerning T cells of mothers and their children. That source notes: The extracted RNA was employed in its entirety for cDNA synthesis, at about 1.5 ug per 15 ul.

The V call is TRBV20-1, the J call TRBJ1-5; 9 nucleotides line up with TRBD1. The material sequenced was blood. This receptor was obtained from a girl aged 2 to 9 in good health. The CDR3 is CSARGDRVLSNQPQHF. The CDR3 nucleotides read TGCAGTGCCAGAGGGGACAGGGTCTTAAGCAATCAGCCCCAGCATTTT.